These 8 T cell receptor beta chains originate from one sample sequenced in a study of graft-versus-host responses after intestinal transplantation. TCRdb keeps only in-frame clones here, not all; method: immunoSEQ multiplex PCR. The sample contains 20,000 to 25,000 clones, 30% to 40% of which appear only once. Responders labeled with CFSE (approximately 200,000) were plated with approximately 200,000 irradiated, violet-dye-labeled stimulators. This specimen was alloreactive CD8+ T cells from a mixed lymphocyte reaction culture, taken before intestinal transplant. The subset here: CFSE-low proliferating T cells sorted from roughly six-day pre-transplant mixed lymphocyte reaction (GvH or HvG direction). These TCRs come from a human patient who received an intestinal transplant.

Note on this clone: Other DNA sequences from this sample encode an identical CDR3 as well. The CDR3 sequence is CASSLGTGFYEQYF. In nucleotides, the CDR3 is TGTGCCAGCAGCTTGGGGACGGGATTCTACGAGCAGTACTTC. This chain joins TRBV5-4 and TRBJ2-7; TRBD2 might be the D (5 bases). Trimming left V 0 bases short and J 3 bases short, with 10 bases between. The germline gives CDR1 SGHNT, CDR2 YYREEE (reference sequence). There are 14 residues in the CDR3.

The chain couples TRBV4-3 to TRBJ1-5, with D possibly TRBD1 on 5 matching bases. CDR3 length equals 14 residues. Germline V gene sequence: CDR1 LGHNA, CDR2 YSLEER. V lost 4 bases to trimming and J lost 6 bases, with 13 bases between them. The CDR3 nucleotides read TGCGCCAGCAGCCTCTATGCGGGGGGTCAGCCCCAGCATTTT. Its protein product is CASSLYAGGQPQHF.

This chain links TRBV29-1 with TRBJ2-7; 10 bases are shared with TRBD2. Germline CDR1 reads SQVTM; CDR2 reads ANQGSEA. The CDR3 consists of 12 residues. V lost 7 bases and J lost 3; bases outside the gene matches: 3. The CDR3 DNA sequence: TGCAGCGCCCTAGCGGGAGACTACGAGCAGTACTTC. This encodes CSALAGDYEQYF.

The chain carries TRBV2 and TRBJ1-5; D remains ambiguous. Per germline, CDR1 SNHLY and CDR2 FYNNEI. CDR3 length: 13 amino acids. V lost 4 bases and J lost 4, with 8 bases in between. The CDR3 here is CASSGSRNQPQHF. CDR3 nucleotide sequence: TGTGCCAGCAGTGGGAGTAGAAATCAGCCCCAGCATTTT.

CDR3 nucleotides: TGTGCCAGCAGTTACGGCAGGGAGTGGGAAGCTTTCTTT. It codes for CASSYGREWEAFF. The rearrangement joins TRBV6-6 to TRBJ1-1; weak D call: TRBD1 (5 bases). V gave up 2 bases and J gave up 8 bases, with 12 bases separating them. The length of the CDR3 is 13 residues. Looked up from germline, CDR1 is MNHNY and CDR2 is SVGAGI (reference sequence).

By share, this clone ranks as medium-sized. The chain carries TRBV27 and TRBJ2-1; the match to TRBD2 covers 13 bases. There are 15 residues in the CDR3. Losses at the gene ends were 5 bases for V and 4 bases for J; bases not matched to a gene: 2. In germline, CDR1 is MNHEY, CDR2 SMNVEV (reference sequence). CDR3 DNA sequence: TGTGCCAGCAGTCTACTAGCGGGGGGGTACAATGAGCAGTTCTTC. Translation gives CASSLLAGGYNEQFF.

The V gene is TRBV7-9, the J gene TRBJ2-1, with TRBD1 identical over 8 bases. V was pared by 3 bases and J by 2 bases, with 3 bases of the junction left unmatched. Germline CDR1 and CDR2: SEHNR and FQNEAQ (reference sequence). This CDR3 region has 15 residues. The CDR3 coding sequence is TGTGCCAGCAGCTTTGGACAGGGTACCTACAATGAGCAGTTCTTC. It is translated as CASSFGQGTYNEQFF.

J is TRBJ2-1 and V is TRBV11-2; 7 bases line up with TRBD2. The germline V gene encodes CDR1 SGHAT and CDR2 FQNNGV. The CDR3 spans 13 residues. V was clipped by 1 base and J by 7 bases; unmatched bases: 1. This chain's CDR3 is CASSLGGGNEQFF. CDR3 DNA: TGTGCCAGCAGCTTAGGGGGGGGAAATGAGCAGTTCTTC.